This T cell receptor (beta chain) was sequenced for a study of cytomegalovirus exposure and HLA in healthy donors (dated by TCRdb to about 2017). Turning to the overall study: An earlier analysis of roughly 570 of the donors reported 276 Gb of sequence data and 117 million unique TCR beta sequences obtained from roughly 180 million T cells. HLA typing included class I and class II loci at four-digit resolution. Alongside the repertoire data, information on donor age, sex, ethnicity and CMV serostatus was compiled. In the later analysis, no new phenotypic data were used to find candidate immune exposures; instead, reliance was placed on TCR beta sequences and their occurrence across donors. Typing coverage varied by locus: roughly 620-640 donors for A, B, C, DRB1 and DQB1; 500 to 550 for DQA1; nearly 610 for DPA1; 400 to 480 for DPB1. A separate validation cohort of 100 to 150 different subjects was used in addition to the approximately 610-subject first cohort. An earlier analysis of approximately 500 of the donors applied high-throughput TCR beta sequencing to assess whether each TCR beta V gene segment acted as functional or pseudogenic. Using immunosequencing, the study profiled T cell repertoires from 640 or so subjects and related those repertoires to cytomegalovirus serostatus. In a later genetic analysis, genome-wide SNP genotypes for about 55% of the roughly 700 donors were used, and that subset was treated as a discovery cohort. A later analysis re-examined previously published TCR beta repertoires from more than 650 donors and added high-resolution HLA genotyping to investigate patterns of TCR occurrence. Across about 370 genotyped donors of the cohort, an average of approximately 200,000 unique TCR beta nucleotide sequences per donor were sequenced, and 15% to 20% of those sequences were non-productive. Of the roughly 430 genotyped donors, roughly 80% fell in the genetic ancestry cluster associated with self-reported Caucasian donors. The study aimed to test whether signatures of past pathogen exposure could be identified by cataloging public T cell receptors. Every repertoire in the discovery cohort had been generated on one and the same sequencing platform. Five DR-DQ haplotypes were treated as single units for association and clustering because of strong linkage in the cohort. To predict cytomegalovirus infection status, the study brought together high-throughput TCR immunosequencing, statistical association of individual TCRs with disease status, and machine learning. About 320 gigabases of sequencing data and 70 million to 100 million unique TCR sequences were included in an early release covering under 650 HLA-typed donors. Points the paper makes about the study in general: Immune exposure information for the cohort was limited to CMV serostatus. According to the authors, the approach could potentially be generalized to other disease states and immunological phenotypes. In a later analysis, several top co-occurrence clusters were reported to appear linked to parvovirus B19, influenza, CMV and Epstein-Barr virus. Some IMGT-functional V segments, including TRBV6-2 and TRBV6-3, could not be distinguished by the 87-base-pair reads and were therefore excluded. In a later analysis, most CMV-associated TCR beta chains were found to appear HLA-restricted, with HLA associations seemingly driven largely by CMV exposure. Because HLA typing was missing for some donors at each locus, association tests included only the typed subset. A few of the identified cytomegalovirus-associated TCR beta chains were confirmed in vitro to be specific for cytomegalovirus antigens. Linkage disequilibrium might explain the correlated functional status among segregating V segments, but an unknown experimental factor could not be excluded. Broadly in line with IMGT annotations, most TCR beta V segments showed up in productive rearrangements about 87% or about 30% of the time in an earlier analysis of 587 of the donors. When HLA alleles, especially DR and DQ, strongly co-occurred, attributing TCR associations to individual alleles was difficult. Presence/absence analyses assumed roughly uniform sequencing depth across donors, an assumption that may not hold. A later analysis associated about 17,000 TCR beta sequences with specific HLA alleles at a false discovery rate of 0.05. The earlier analysis of a few hundred of the donors excluded around 17 rarely observed V segments, including chromosome 9 orphons, because counts were too low. Only TCR beta chains were sequenced in this cohort, and the absence of alpha or paired-chain data limited detectable features. While some public TCRs were present in many individuals, most TCR sequences turned up only very rarely across donors. A later genetic analysis associated a missense DCLRE1C variant with V-gene and J-gene trimming of TCR beta chains, and an independent cohort replicated the association. According to a later genetic analysis, donors in an Asian-associated ancestry cluster had fewer N-insertions in productive TCRs than the approximately 650-donor mean. In both the original and validation cohorts, the classifier was reported to diagnose cytomegalovirus status with high specificity and sensitivity. A further reported finding was that TCR beta sequences accurately predicted the HLA-A and HLA-B alleles for most subjects in the first cohort. In a later analysis, HLA-associated TCR beta chains were found to be more clonally expanded and to have lower generation probabilities than equally common non-associated chains. A cluster of highly shared sequence variants was judged likely to represent a technical artifact of the sequencing pipeline. The study gave a list of under 200 TCR beta chains associated with cytomegalovirus. In a later analysis, TCR association rates were found to vary across HLA loci, with the most associated TCRs seen for DRB1 alleles and the fewest for HLA-C alleles.

A note on this clone: This receptor's antigen is unknown. Base quality data are lacking; no much larger clone is found one base away.

The cohort was made up of roughly 670 healthy bone marrow donors. All cohort members were sampled while nominally healthy, although unrecorded immune exposures were likely present. The donor was CMV seropositive and was included in the group of 250 to 350 seropositive cohort members. A peripheral blood sample was collected from each donor, and TCR beta sequencing was performed on peripheral blood mononuclear cells. The Qiagen DNeasy Blood Extraction Kit was used to extract genomic DNA from the blood cell samples. Receptor amplification or capture employed the immunoSEQ multiplex PCR assay. For the multiplex PCR, a mixture combining 60 forward primers for TCR Vbeta segments and 13 reverse primers for TCR Jbeta segments was used. The CDR3 region of rearranged TCR beta genes was amplified from genomic DNA by a multiplex PCR assay. Amplified TCR beta libraries were sequenced as 87-base-pair reads on the Illumina HiSeq System. Per the source publication's procedure: A later analysis tallied around 80 million unique TCR beta chains across the 666 repertoires, and some 10 million of those chains were shared by two or more donors. A nearest-neighbor algorithm error-corrected the raw reads and collapsed the reads into unique sequences, merging closely related sequences to remove PCR and sequencing errors. To assign V, D and J gene segments, CDR3 sequences were aligned to IMGT reference sequences. For a sequence to be retained, at least a six-nucleotide match to both a V gene segment and a J gene segment was required. Rearrangements were called productive when the CDR3 lacked stop codons and stayed in frame with V and J; all others were non-productive. CDR3 was defined according to IMGT convention as the region running from the second conserved V-encoded cysteine to the conserved J-encoded phenylalanine. The earlier analysis of 550 to 650 of the donors excluded any sequence lacking an unambiguous match to a single V gene segment. In an earlier analysis of a few hundred of the donors, a V segment was called functional when productive rearrangements were above 56.7%, and segregating when the standard deviation between donors exceeded 5%. To diagnose cytomegalovirus status from the catalog of TCR beta chain sequences, a statistical classification framework was built. V and J gene assignment, in a later analysis, came from comparing TCR nucleotide sequences with IMGT/GENE-DB human TR gene sequences. The TCRdist pipeline was used in a later analysis to assign CDR3 sequences and most-parsimonious VDJ recombination scenarios. In a later analysis, each TCR beta chain was defined by its CDR3 amino acid sequence together with its V-gene family, and reads lacking a unique V-gene family were excluded. As a way to deal with suspected cross-contamination and a sequencing artifact, a later analysis dropped hundreds of nucleotide sequences that were highly shared and had low generation probability. For each public chain, a later analysis derived a clonal expansion index from normalized ranks of inferred template counts within each repertoire. In a later analysis, generation probabilities were computed using a VDJ recombination model fitted to out-of-frame rearrangements, and the results were checked against IGoR. In a later analysis, TCR-TCR, TCR-HLA and TCR-CMV co-occurrence was scored with hypergeometric tests, and a repertoire-size bias correction was applied to TCR pairs. In a later analysis, false discovery rates were estimated by permuting HLA or CMV assignments 20 times. In a later analysis, co-occurring TCRs were grouped with DBSCAN, and TCRdist sequence similarity was added when clustering was performed within HLA-allele-positive subsets. Repertoires with fewer than 30,000 or more than 120,000 public chains were left out of co-occurrence clustering, as were a handful of repertoires with anomalous nucleotide sharing. This is the immuneACCESS table as TCRdb keeps it, with only in-frame sequences that have V and J called. A part of the clones is gone; compared with another copy, unresolved V genes explain less than half, and the rest is unexplained. V, J and clone size were drawn from that table, and D and trimming were deduced from the DNA. The sample yields approximately 120,000 clones; under 80% were counted once. Of the sample, 3% to 4.5% is held by the ten largest clones.

Germline trimming amounts to 4 bases on V and 4 bases on J, with 18 as the count of junction bases outside the gene matches. CDR1 and CDR2 are read off the germline V gene as LGHNA and YSLEER. Reading from cysteine to phenylalanine, the CDR3 counts 18 amino acids. The read is trimmed to its CDR3 DNA, 54 bases read in frame from base 1. The chain is made from TRBV4-3 and TRBJ1-1, with 7 junctional bases fitting TRBD1. The sequencing input was PBMCs. This TCR was recovered from a man aged 40-49 years in good health and CMV-seropositive. The sequenced DNA: TGCGCCAGCAGCCGTAATACCGGGACAGTCGCGCTAGGCACTGAAGCTTTCTTT. The translation is CASSRNTGTVALGTEAFF.